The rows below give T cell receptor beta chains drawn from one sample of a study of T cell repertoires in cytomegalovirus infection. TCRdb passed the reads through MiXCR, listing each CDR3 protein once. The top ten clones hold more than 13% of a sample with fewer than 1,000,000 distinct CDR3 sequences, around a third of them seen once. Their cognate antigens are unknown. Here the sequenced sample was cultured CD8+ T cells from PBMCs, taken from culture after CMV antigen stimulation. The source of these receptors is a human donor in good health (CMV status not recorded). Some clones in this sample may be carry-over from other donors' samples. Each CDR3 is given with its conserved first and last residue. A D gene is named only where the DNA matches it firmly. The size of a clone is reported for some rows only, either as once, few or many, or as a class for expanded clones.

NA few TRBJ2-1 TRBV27 TGTGCCAGCAGTTTAGGGTCTAGCCCGCCGTCCGAGCAGTTCTTC CASSLGSSPPSEQFF
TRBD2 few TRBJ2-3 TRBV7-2 TGTGCCAGCAGACCAGATATAGCGGGAGCCAGCACAGATACGCAGTATTTT CASRPDIAGASTDTQYF
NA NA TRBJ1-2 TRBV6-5 TGTGCCAGCAGTTACTCGGAGGGGGTTGGCTATGGCTACACCTTC CASSYSEGVGYGYTF
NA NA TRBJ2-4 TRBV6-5 TGTGCCAGCAGTTACCGGGGAGGCAAAAACATTCAGTACTTC CASSYRGGKNIQYF
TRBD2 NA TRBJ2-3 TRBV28 TGTGCCACCTATGGCGGGGGGCCTATTGATACGCAGTATTTT CATYGGGPIDTQYF
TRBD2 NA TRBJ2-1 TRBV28 TGTGCCAGCAGTTTAAGGGCGGGGGTCTCCTACAATGAGCAGTTCTTC CASSLRAGVSYNEQFF
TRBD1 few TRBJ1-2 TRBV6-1 TGTGCCAGCAGTGAACCGGGACAGGGGGCTCTCTATGGCTACACCTTC CASSEPGQGALYGYTF
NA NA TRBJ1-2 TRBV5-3 TGTGCCAGCAGCGAGCAGGGAGGGAACTATGGCTACACCTTC CASSEQGGNYGYTF
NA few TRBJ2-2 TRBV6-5 TGTGCCAGCAGTTACAGGTGGACCCCGAACACCGGGGAGCTGTTTTTT CASSYRWTPNTGELFF
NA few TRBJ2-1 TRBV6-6 TGTGCCAGCGGGGCGGACCAGTACTACAATGAGCAGTTCTTC CASGADQYYNEQFF
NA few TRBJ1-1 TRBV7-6 TGTGCCAGCAGCTTGAGGACAGAAGACCCAGAAGCTTTCTTT CASSLRTEDPEAFF
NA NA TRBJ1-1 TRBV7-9 TGTGCCAGCAGCGTTTCGTTGGGTAACACTGAAGCTTTCTTT CASSVSLGNTEAFF
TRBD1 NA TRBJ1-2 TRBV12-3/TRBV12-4 TGTGCCAGCAGTTCGACGCTGACAGGGGGCGGCAATGGCTACACCTTC CASSSTLTGGGNGYTF
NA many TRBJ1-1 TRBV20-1 TGCAGTGCTAGGCCCCCGGACCAATACACTGAAGCTTTCTTT CSARPPDQYTEAFF
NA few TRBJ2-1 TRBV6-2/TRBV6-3 TGTGCCAGCAGTACTCGACAGCACTACAATGAGCAGTTCTTC CASSTRQHYNEQFF